These 15 T cell receptor beta chains came from one sample sequenced in a study of shared clonotypes between healthy human individuals. Here immunoSEQ multiplex PCR was the method, and the copy in TCRdb shows in-frame clones only, minus some. There are about 2.1 million clones in the sample; over 85% occur only once, and 1.5% to 2% lies in the top ten. Terminally differentiated effector memory CD45RA+ cells were excluded by CCR7 positive selection of CD45RO-negative cells. What was sequenced was naive CD8+ T cells from PBMCs. Receptors originate from a man aged 18 to 30 in good health. Some clones in this sample may be carry-over from other donors' samples.

The gene calls are TRBV10-3 and TRBJ2-1; possible D gene TRBD2, 6 bases. The V end lost 7 bases, the J end lost 0 bases, and 10 bases lay between the germline ends. Germline V gives CDR1 ENHRY, CDR2 SYGVKD. CDR3 size: 14 residues. The CDR3 coding sequence is TGTGCCATCACGGACGGGAGCTCCTACAATGAGCAGTTCTTC. Translating gives CAITDGSSYNEQFF.

This chain links TRBV5-6 with TRBJ2-3; the D is unclear. The CDR3 has 14 amino acids. Germline loops: CDR1 SGHDT, CDR2 YYEEEE. The ends were cut back, 7 bases at V and 0 bases at J, with 12 bases in the middle. CDR3 in amino acids: CASGPVLSTDTQYF. The CDR3 DNA reads TGTGCCAGCGGCCCCGTTTTAAGCACAGATACGCAGTATTTT.

Remarks on this clone: Other DNA sequences within the sample encode an identical CDR3. CDR3 nucleotides: TGCGCCAGCAGCTTCCGGGACAGCTACGAGCAGTACTTC. It translates to CASSFRDSYEQYF. This chain links TRBV5-1 with TRBJ2-7; TRBD1 matches at 7 bases. Germline CDR1 SGHRS, CDR2 YFSETQ. With 2 bases clipped from V and 3 bases from J, the junction kept 2 bases outside the gene matches. This CDR3 spans 13 amino acids.

This clone appeared a few times. The CDR3 nucleotides read TGTGCCAGCAGCACCGGGCGGGAAGCTTTCTTT. It specifies CASSTGREAFF. The chain combines TRBV25-1 with TRBJ1-1, with unresolved D. Germline CDR1 MGHDK, CDR2 SYGVNS. The CDR3 has 11 residues. V was cut by 6 bases and J by 8 bases, with 10 bases left in between. The full variable domain, in which reference TRBV25-1 and TRBJ1-1 provide the parts outside the CDR3, is EADIYQTPRYLVIGTGKKITLECSQTMGHDKMYWYQQDPGMELHLIHYSYGVNSTEKGDLSSESTVSRIRTEHFPLTLESARPSHTSQYLCASSTGREAFFGQGTRLTVV.

This chain uses TRBV7-2 with TRBJ2-7, with TRBD2 matching 13 bases. This CDR3 comprises 16 residues. Trimming removed 5 bases from V and 2 bases from J; junction bases left unmatched: 6. Germline loops: CDR1 SGHTA, CDR2 FQGNSA. CDR3 sequence reads: CASSPRLAGGPYEQYF. CDR3 nucleotide sequence: TGTGCCAGCAGCCCGCGACTAGCGGGAGGACCCTACGAGCAGTACTTC.

The chain carries TRBV4-1 and TRBJ1-5, with 7 bases matching TRBD1. J gave up 2 bases and V 5 bases, and 3 bases lay outside the gene matches. CDR1 and CDR2 from the germline V gene are MGHRA and YSYEKL. This CDR3 comprises 14 residues. CDR3 bases: TGCGCCAGCAGCTTTGACAGGGGCAATCAGCCCCAGCATTTT. Translating gives CASSFDRGNQPQHF.

The rearrangement links TRBV5-1 to TRBJ1-1; 7 nucleotides align to TRBD1. The CDR3 consists of 14 residues. Looked up from germline, CDR1 is SGHRS and CDR2 is YFSETQ. The junction had 8 bases not matched to a gene; V was cut back by 4 bases and J by 5 bases. As DNA, the CDR3 is TGCGCCAGCAGCGTAACAGGGGAGGGGACTGAAGCTTTCTTT. It yields the protein CASSVTGEGTEAFF.

Points on this clone: The same CDR3 also results from other DNA sequences found in this sample. This chain joins TRBV6-5 and TRBJ2-7; no reliable D call. Germline V gene data show CDR1 as MNHEY and CDR2 as SVGAGI. V was pared by 0 bases and J by 3 bases, with 9 bases between. The CDR3 loop spans 14 amino acids. The CDR3 sequence is CASSYSAGGYEQYF. The CDR3 DNA follows: TGTGCCAGCAGTTACTCGGCAGGTGGCTACGAGCAGTACTTC.

This chain uses TRBV27 with TRBJ1-1, with D hard to call. The CDR3 is made up of 13 amino acids. Germline CDR1 and CDR2: MNHEY and SMNVEV (reference sequence). V dropped 6 bases and J dropped 4 bases, with 12 bases sitting between them. The CDR3 sequence: CASRLGLSTEAFF. The CDR3 DNA follows: TGTGCCAGCAGGCTCGGGTTGAGCACTGAAGCTTTCTTT.

The count of this clone is one. The rearrangement links TRBV28 to TRBJ1-3, with a possible D match to TRBD1 (5 bases). The CDR3 loop spans 17 amino acids. V lost 3 bases, J lost 4 bases, and 19 bases lay in between. The germline V gene has CDR1 MDHEN and CDR2 SYDVKM. In DNA, the CDR3 is TGTGCCAGCAGTTTCATATCCTCCGAGGGGCTCGGAAACACCATATATTTT. Translated: CASSFISSEGLGNTIYF.

With regard to this clone: The sample has other DNA sequences that encode this CDR3 too. The chain is built from TRBV6-1 and TRBJ2-7; no clear D gene. CDR1 is MNHNS and CDR2 is SASEGT in the germline V gene. This CDR3 region has 12 residues. V lost 3 bases and J 3 bases, leaving 6 bases between the germline ends. CDR3 amino acids: CASSEGNYEQYF. CDR3 DNA: TGTGCCAGCAGTGAGGGTAACTACGAGCAGTACTTC.

V is TRBV7-6 and J is TRBJ1-2, with 7 nucleotides matching TRBD1. CDR1 is SGHVS, CDR2 FNYEAQ, per germline. The CDR3 length is 17 residues. V was clipped by 5 bases and J by 6 bases; unmatched bases: 18. The CDR3 protein is CASSPNPRVDREDGYTF. DNA for the CDR3: TGTGCCAGCAGCCCTAATCCTAGGGTTGACAGGGAGGATGGCTACACCTTC.

The chain is built from TRBV13 and TRBJ1-1; D may be TRBD1 (6 bases). The germline CDR1 and CDR2 sequences are PRHDT and FYEKMQ (reference sequence). This CDR3 is built from 14 residues. Between the trimmed V and J ends, which lost 0 bases and 7 bases, there was a span of 12 bases. The CDR3 DNA reads as TGTGCCAGCAGCTTAGGCGAAAGGGGGGATGAAGCTTTCTTT. Protein: CASSLGERGDEAFF.

CDR3 nucleotides: TGTGCCAGCAGTTTGGAGGGTCTCCTAGCCGAGCAGTACTTC. Protein product: CASSLEGLLAEQYF. This rearrangement joins TRBV28 to TRBJ2-7, with D maybe TRBD2 (6 bases). The germline gives CDR1 MDHEN, CDR2 SYDVKM. The CDR3 is 14 amino acids. The germline V and J ends were trimmed by 3 bases and 6 bases, with 15 bases remaining between them.

The genes are TRBV30 and TRBJ2-7; 12 bases are shared with TRBD1. The CDR3 is 18 amino acids. Germline CDR1 is GTSNPN and CDR2 is SVGIG (reference sequence). V lost 0 bases to trimming and J lost 1 base; unmatched junction nucleotides: 10. In nucleotides, the CDR3 is TGTGCCTGGAGTGTACGGCGGGGACAGGGGGCTAAGTCCTACGAGCAGTACTTC. This translates into CAWSVRRGQGAKSYEQYF.